This T cell receptor beta chain stems from a study of identical twins. Germline-derived CDR1 and CDR2 are ENHRY and SYGVKD. The CDR3 spans 13 residues. V shed 7 bases and J shed 6 bases, with 12 bases lying between them. TCRdb reanalysed the 5' RACE reads using MiXCR and keeps one entry per CDR3 protein. Of under 1 million distinct CDR3 sequences in the sample, 10% to 15% were seen once. These data were also reused for a study on yellow fever vaccine responses in identical twins.

The V gene is TRBV10-3, the J gene TRBJ2-2; D might be TRBD1 (6 bases). This TCR derives from a woman between 18 and 30 years old in good health. The source material was PBMCs. CDR3 protein: CAIKGEGSGELFF. As DNA, the CDR3 is TGTGCCATCAAGGGGGAAGGTTCCGGGGAGCTGTTTTTT.